Described below is a single T cell receptor (beta chain) sequence and its context. Its antigen is unidentified. The data were taken from a study of vaccination effects on CD4 cells after COVID-19. Study conclusions and caveats: By a late point after vaccination, infection- and vaccine-induced clones had shrunk markedly through clonal contraction.

V lost 8 bases and J 0 bases, leaving 14 bases between the germline ends. The CDR3 length is 15 residues. CDR1 and CDR2 (germline): MNHEY, SVGAGI. The method was immunoSEQ multiplex PCR; TCRdb's version includes in-frame clones alone and lacks a portion of them. The sample has roughly 29,000 clones, 65% seen once; the top ten hold approximately 10%. On day 10 of culture, CD4+ T cells were separated out. None of these healthy vaccinees had been infected with SARS-CoV-2 before vaccination. This clonotype was sampled from a human donor who received a COVID-19 vaccine. V is TRBV6-5 and J is TRBJ1-3; D is uncertain. This specimen was CD4+ T cells from PBMCs cultured without peptide, taken before COVID-19 vaccination. The CDR3 sequence: CASRKTPDSGNTIYF. CDR3 nucleotides: TGTGCCAGCCGAAAGACACCGGACTCTGGAAACACCATATATTTT.